Listed below are T cell receptor beta chains from one sample, sequenced in a study of blood T cell repertoires in COVID-19. Sequenced by immunoSEQ multiplex PCR; TCRdb stores in-frame clones only, minus some. The repertoire holds around 220,000 clones, with less than 90% as singletons. The sample consisted of peripheral blood. These receptors came from a man between 25 and 39 years old with active or convalescent COVID-19. The CDR3 runs from the conserved cysteine through the conserved F or W. Fields, in order: clone size, J gene, D gene, V gene, CDR3 protein, CDR3 DNA. D genes are given only for firm matches. Expanded clones are given a class, and other clones once, few, many or no size at all.

-	TRBJ2-2	-	TRBV5-4	CASSLARSANTGELFF	TGTGCCAGCAGCTTGGCCAGGTCAGCGAACACCGGGGAGCTGTTTTTT
-	TRBJ2-3	-	TRBV13	CASSLSSADTQYF	TGTGCCAGCAGCTTAAGCTCCGCAGATACGCAGTATTTT
-	TRBJ2-7	TRBD2	TRBV9	CASSVEGLAGHEQYF	TGTGCCAGCAGCGTAGAGGGTCTAGCGGGACACGAGCAGTACTTC
-	TRBJ1-2	TRBD1	TRBV28	CASMPPGQTNYGYTF	TGTGCCAGCATGCCACCGGGACAGACTAACTATGGCTACACCTTC
-	TRBJ1-1	-	TRBV5-1	CASSLMQVNTEAFF	TGCGCCAGCAGCTTGATGCAGGTGAACACTGAAGCTTTCTTT
-	TRBJ2-7	-	TRBV4-3	CASSQDAGPSYEQYF	TGCGCCAGCAGCCAAGACGCGGGCCCCTCCTACGAGCAGTACTTC
-	TRBJ1-4	-	TRBV7-2	CASSLGGQANEKLFF	TGTGCCAGCAGCTTAGGGGGGCAGGCTAATGAAAAACTGTTTTTT
-	TRBJ2-1	TRBD2	TRBV27	CASSSGGGATEQFF	TGTGCCAGCAGTTCAGGCGGGGGGGCGACTGAGCAGTTCTTC
-	TRBJ2-7	TRBD1	TRBV7-2	CASQGARTYEQYF	TGTGCAAGTCAGGGGGCGCGGACCTACGAGCAGTACTTC
-	TRBJ1-2	-	TRBV6-5	CASSYGGNLYGYTF	TGTGCCAGCAGTTACGGGGGCAACCTCTATGGCTACACCTTC
-	TRBJ2-1	TRBD2	TRBV14	CASSLAGLAGYNEQFF	TGTGCCAGCAGCCTTGCAGGGCTAGCGGGATACAATGAGCAGTTCTTC
-	TRBJ1-2	TRBD1	TRBV29-1	CSVAGGANYGYTF	TGCAGCGTTGCAGGGGGAGCTAACTATGGCTACACCTTC
-	TRBJ1-4	-	TRBV12-3/TRBV12-4	CASDTGYGEKLFF	TGTGCCAGCGATACAGGGTATGGCGAAAAACTGTTTTTT
-	TRBJ2-7	TRBD1	TRBV2	CASSEQGATYEQYF	TGTGCCAGCAGTGAGCAGGGGGCGACCTACGAGCAGTACTTC
-	TRBJ1-5	TRBD1	TRBV6-5	CASSYTTGQGSQPQHF	TGTGCCAGCAGTTACACCACGGGACAGGGGTCTCAGCCCCAGCATTTT
-	TRBJ1-1	-	TRBV5-6	CASSTTGGGTKKRNTEAFF	TGTGCCAGCAGCACCACTGGGGGAGGGACAAAGAAAAGGAACACTGAAGCTTTCTTT
-	TRBJ1-3	-	TRBV15	CATSRGASGNTIYF	TGTGCCACCAGCAGAGGGGCTTCCGGAAACACCATATATTTT
-	TRBJ2-7	-	TRBV3-1/TRBV3-2	CASSQVPDTYEQYF	TGTGCCAGCAGCCAAGTTCCGGACACCTACGAGCAGTACTTC
-	TRBJ1-1	-	TRBV7-6	CASSAGMNTEAFF	TGTGCCAGCAGCGCGGGGATGAACACTGAAGCTTTCTTT
medium-sized	TRBJ1-2	TRBD1	TRBV19	CASSPGQGATNYGYTF	TGTGCCAGTAGTCCGGGACAGGGGGCTACTAACTATGGCTACACCTTC
-	TRBJ2-7	-	TRBV6-6	CASSYSAVFSYEQYF	TGTGCCAGCAGTTACTCTGCGGTCTTCTCCTACGAGCAGTACTTC
-	TRBJ1-2	-	TRBV4-3	CASSPSLLTGYTF	TGCGCCAGCAGCCCCAGTCTCCTCACCGGCTACACCTTC
-	TRBJ1-1	-	TRBV5-4	CASSFPQRPHEAFF	TGTGCCAGCAGCTTTCCGCAGAGGCCCCATGAAGCTTTCTTT
-	TRBJ1-1	-	TRBV19	CASRMGGEAFF	TGTGCCAGTAGGATGGGGGGTGAAGCTTTCTTT
-	TRBJ1-2	-	TRBV6-1	CASSVDGQSYGDTF	TGTGCCAGCAGCGTAGATGGACAGTCCTACGGGGACACCTTC
-	TRBJ1-5	-	TRBV19	CARVTGSNQPQHF	TGTGCCAGGGTTACAGGGAGCAATCAGCCCCAGCATTTT
-	TRBJ2-1	TRBD2	TRBV13	CASSSGLAGRDEQFF	TGTGCCAGCAGCTCGGGACTAGCGGGAAGGGATGAGCAGTTCTTC
-	TRBJ2-7	TRBD2	TRBV6-6	CASSRLRGSGGPRSYEQYF	TGTGCCAGCAGCCGACTCAGGGGTAGCGGGGGCCCTCGCTCCTACGAGCAGTACTTC
-	TRBJ2-2	TRBD2	TRBV5-4	CASSTGLAGGKTGELFF	TGTGCCAGCAGCACGGGACTAGCGGGGGGAAAAACCGGGGAGCTGTTTTTT
-	TRBJ1-6	-	TRBV4-3	CASSQDRQGRNSPLHF	TGCGCCAGCAGCCAAGATCGCCAGGGTAGGAATTCACCCCTCCACTTT
-	TRBJ1-3	-	TRBV28	CASSRDNSGNTIYF	TGTGCCAGCAGTCGCGACAACTCTGGAAACACCATATATTTT
-	TRBJ2-1	TRBD2	TRBV9	CASSVAGAGEQFF	TGTGCCAGCAGCGTAGCGGGAGCGGGGGAGCAGTTCTTC
-	TRBJ1-2	TRBD1	TRBV5-1	CASSLVGQDVGGYTF	TGCGCCAGCAGCTTGGTCGGACAGGACGTGGGAGGCTACACCTTC
-	TRBJ1-2	-	TRBV28	CASSPGTDNYGYTF	TGTGCCAGCAGCCCTGGAACAGACAACTATGGCTACACCTTC
-	TRBJ2-5	-	TRBV5-4	CASSLRGTETQYF	TGTGCCAGCAGCTTGAGGGGTACCGAGACCCAGTACTTC
few	TRBJ1-2	-	TRBV5-1	CASSLAGATGYTF	TGCGCCAGCAGCCTAGCAGGGGCGACGGGCTACACCTTC
-	TRBJ2-1	TRBD2	TRBV2	CASRLAENNEQFF	TGTGCCAGCCGACTAGCGGAGAACAATGAGCAGTTCTTC
-	TRBJ1-2	-	TRBV21-1	CASSTPTGRYGYTF	TGTGCCAGCAGCACCCCGACAGGGAGATATGGCTACACCTTC
once	TRBJ2-1	TRBD2	TRBV6-5	CASSRLAGMNEQFF	TGTGCCAGCAGCCGACTAGCGGGAATGAATGAGCAGTTCTTC
-	TRBJ2-2	TRBD2	TRBV28	CASSSRAGGLGTGELFF	TGTGCCAGCAGTTCGCGCGCGGGGGGGCTGGGCACCGGGGAGCTGTTTTTT
few	TRBJ2-3	-	TRBV2	CASSDLTFSDTQYF	TGTGCCAGCAGTGACTTGACTTTCTCAGATACGCAGTATTTT
-	TRBJ1-4	-	TRBV5-1	CASSLGPGSEKLFF	TGCGCCAGCAGCTTGGGACCCGGGAGTGAAAAACTGTTTTTT
-	TRBJ1-2	-	TRBV6-2/TRBV6-3	CASSFPEGYTF	TGTGCCAGCAGCTTTCCCGAGGGCTACACCTTC
-	TRBJ2-5	TRBD2	TRBV15	CATSRGREQETQYF	TGTGCCACCAGCAGGGGGCGGGAGCAAGAGACCCAGTACTTC
-	TRBJ2-1	TRBD2	TRBV10-1	CASSEMTSGGYNEQFF	TGCGCCAGCAGTGAGATGACTAGCGGGGGGTACAATGAGCAGTTCTTC
few	TRBJ1-2	-	TRBV30	CAWSVGGSYGYTF	TGTGCCTGGAGTGTCGGGGGAAGCTATGGCTACACCTTC
-	TRBJ2-3	-	TRBV19	CASSIAGLSGDTQYF	TGTGCCAGTAGTATAGCCGGGTTATCCGGGGATACGCAGTATTTT
-	TRBJ2-7	-	TRBV21-1	CASVNPGLGPYEQYF	TGTGCCAGCGTCAACCCGGGACTAGGCCCCTACGAGCAGTACTTC
-	TRBJ2-7	TRBD2	TRBV10-2	CASSESSTGTSSYEQYF	TGCGCCAGCAGTGAGTCGAGTACAGGGACTAGCTCCTACGAGCAGTACTTC
-	TRBJ2-1	TRBD2	TRBV5-1	CASSLDPSGGPRDEQFF	TGCGCCAGCAGCTTGGATCCTAGCGGGGGTCCTCGGGATGAGCAGTTCTTC
-	TRBJ1-1	-	TRBV6-6	CAAVSGRGTEAFF	TGTGCCGCGGTCTCCGGCAGGGGCACTGAAGCTTTCTTT